The next 14 T cell receptor beta chains were all read from a single sample in a study of shared clonotypes between healthy human individuals. Here immunoSEQ multiplex PCR was the method, and the copy in TCRdb shows in-frame clones only, minus some. The table has 2,100,000 or so clones, 95% seen once. Sequenced input: naive CD4+ T cells sorted from blood. As for subset: CD45RA+ positively selected. The source is a man aged 18 to 30 in good health.

The rearrangement uses TRBV7-2 and TRBJ2-5; D not resolved. Germline CDR1 SGHTA, CDR2 FQGNSA. The CDR3 has 15 residues. Trimming cost V 1 base and J 0 bases, with 9 bases left between them. The CDR3 DNA reads as TGTGCCAGCAGCTTAGTTCCGATTTACCAAGAGACCCAGTACTTC. Translation: CASSLVPIYQETQYF.

The rearrangement uses TRBV6-1 and TRBJ2-5; the D gene is possibly TRBD2 (5 bases). Trimming shortened V by 6 bases and J by 1 base, and 6 bases separated the two germline ends. The CDR3 contains 12 residues. The germline gives CDR1 MNHNS, CDR2 SASEGT. This CDR3 is CASRRAQETQYF. CDR3 nucleotides: TGTGCCAGCAGGAGGGCCCAAGAGACCCAGTACTTC.

The chain employs TRBV7-8 and TRBJ1-2; D gene uncertain. Germline V CDR1 and CDR2: SGHVS, FQNEAQ. This CDR3 comprises 12 residues. Trimming pared 5 bases from V and 7 bases from J, leaving 11 bases between. This CDR3 is CASSLSSGGYTF. The CDR3 nucleotides are TGTGCCAGCAGCCTATCGAGCGGTGGCTACACCTTC.

A single count supports this clone. This chain connects TRBV11-2 to TRBJ2-7; 7 bases are shared with TRBD2. Germline V CDR1 and CDR2: SGHAT, FQNNGV. Losses at the gene ends were 7 bases for V and 3 bases for J; bases not matched to a gene: 9. The length of the CDR3 is 14 residues. CDR3 sequence reads: CASTPGGPYYEQYF. In DNA form, the CDR3 reads TGTGCCAGCACCCCGGGGGGTCCGTACTACGAGCAGTACTTC.

The chain is built from TRBV6-6 and TRBJ1-2, with 10 bases fitting TRBD1. CDR3 length: 16 residues. Germline lookup yields CDR1 MNHNY and CDR2 SVGAGI (reference sequence). J gave up 9 bases and V 8 bases, and 18 bases lay outside the gene matches. DNA of the CDR3: TGTGCCAGCGGAACCCTCCGGGACAGGGGAATTTCGAGCTACACCTTC. Translating gives CASGTLRDRGISSYTF.

The genes are TRBV19 and TRBJ1-1; unclear D gene. The CDR3 has 14 amino acids. Germline CDR1 LNHDA, CDR2 SQIVND (reference sequence). Trimming cost V 3 bases and J 1 base, with 9 bases left between them. The CDR3 region has the DNA TGTGCCAGTAGTATCGTGGCAGAGAACACTGAAGCTTTCTTT. Its protein product is CASSIVAENTEAFF.

The chain is built from TRBV20-1 and TRBJ2-1; D call uncertain. V was shortened by 3 bases and J by 8 bases, with 8 bases between the two germline ends. The germline V gene has CDR1 DFQATT and CDR2 SNEGSKA (reference sequence). This CDR3 spans 11 amino acids. The CDR3 DNA follows: TGCAGTGCTAGCCGCACGGATGAGCAGTTCTTC. Translating it yields CSASRTDEQFF.

In this sample, this clone turned up once. The genes are TRBV5-4 and TRBJ1-1; 7 bases are shared with TRBD1. Germline lookup yields CDR1 SGHNT and CDR2 YYREEE (reference sequence). This CDR3 is 15 amino acids long. V gave up 5 bases and J gave up 2 bases; unmatched junction bases: 9. The CDR3 region is CASRVGTATNTEAFF. CDR3 coding DNA: TGTGCCAGCAGGGTGGGGACAGCCACCAACACTGAAGCTTTCTTT. Full variable domain (remainder filled in from reference TRBV5-4 and TRBJ1-1): ETGVTQSPTHLIKTRGQQVTLRCSSQSGHNTVSWYQQALGQGPQFIFQYYREEENGRGNFPPRFSGLQFPNYSSELNVNALELDDSALYLCASRVGTATNTEAFFGQGTRLTVV.

The chain employs TRBV18 and TRBJ1-2, with D possibly matching TRBD1 (6 bases). CDR3 length equals 14 residues. The V end lost 3 bases, the J end lost 8 bases, and 16 bases lay between the germline ends. CDR1 and CDR2 from the germline V gene are KGHSH and LQKENI. The CDR3 here is CASSPKQGAWGYTF. CDR3 in DNA: TGTGCCAGCTCACCGAAACAGGGAGCGTGGGGCTACACCTTC.

Worth noting for this clone: The sample contains more than one DNA sequence encoding this CDR3. This chain joins TRBV11-2 and TRBJ2-1, with 12 bases lining up with TRBD2. The germline V gene encodes CDR1 SGHAT and CDR2 FQNNGV. CDR3 length: 14 amino acids. J was trimmed by 7 bases and V by 3 bases; bases with no gene match: 1. CDR3 DNA: TGTGCCAGCAGCTTGCTAGCGGGGGGGAATGAGCAGTTCTTC. It codes for CASSLLAGGNEQFF.

The rearrangement uses TRBV6-5 and TRBJ2-5; possibly TRBD1 for D (5 bases). Germline assignment: CDR1 MNHEY and CDR2 SVGAGI. Trimming cost V 8 bases and J 3 bases, with 16 bases left between them. The length of the CDR3 is 14 residues. This CDR3 is CASLEQAPKETQYF. For the CDR3, the DNA is TGTGCCAGCTTGGAACAGGCGCCTAAAGAGACCCAGTACTTC.

V gene TRBV2 combines with J gene TRBJ2-1; D is ambiguous. The CDR3 totals 14 residues. Germline loops: CDR1 SNHLY, CDR2 FYNNEI. The V end was cut by 2 bases, the J end by 2 bases, with 7 bases between. CDR3 sequence: CASSEQAPYNEQFF. For the CDR3, the DNA is TGTGCCAGCAGTGAACAGGCCCCCTACAATGAGCAGTTCTTC.

With regard to this clone: Other DNA sequences from this sample encode an identical CDR3 as well. The V and J genes are TRBV7-2 and TRBJ1-2; D remains ambiguous. The V end lost 1 base, the J end lost 7 bases, and 4 bases lay between the germline ends. The CDR3 runs to 11 residues. The V gene's germline CDR1 is SGHTA and CDR2 FQGNSA. CDR3 in DNA: TGTGCCAGCAGCTTAGGGAGTGGCTACACCTTC. Translating gives CASSLGSGYTF.

V and J are TRBV6-1 and TRBJ1-2; weak D call: TRBD1 (6 bases). V was clipped by 1 base and J by 5 bases, with 14 bases between them. The CDR3 has 15 amino acids. Germline CDR1 and CDR2: MNHNS and SASEGT. The CDR3: CASSEGGGGLYGYTF. The CDR3 nucleotides read TGTGCCAGCAGTGAAGGGGGGGGCGGACTATATGGCTACACCTTC.